Below, one TCR beta chain is given with its context. This sample is part of a study of shared T cell receptors in the human thymus. This CDR3 is 15 amino acids long. Between the trimmed V and J ends, which lost 7 bases and 5 bases, there was a span of 17 bases. Germline V CDR1 and CDR2: LNHDA, SQIVND (reference sequence). Profiling relied on immunoSEQ multiplex PCR, and the TCRdb table lists in-frame clones only, not all of them. The sample lists hundreds of thousands of clones, 80% to 90% occurring once. A further study also used this sample, focusing on human thymus T cells. That work contributes: Thymic tissue was derived from resections collected during corrective heart surgery. Related research examined unrelated individuals and reported that their thymic repertoires overlapped highly.

Sequences were obtained from thymocytes. The chain uses TRBV19 and TRBJ2-2; possible D gene TRBD1, 6 bases. This receptor was taken from a boy in the first two years of life with a congenital heart defect. The CDR3: CASTLTGIGTGELFF. CDR3 nucleotides: TGTGCCAGTACCCTGACAGGTATCGGTACCGGGGAGCTGTTTTTT. Complete variable domain (other parts from reference TRBV19 and TRBJ2-2): DGGITQSPKYLFRKEGQNVTLSCEQNLNHDAMYWYRQDPGQGLRLIYYSQIVNDFQKGDIAEGYSVSREKKESFPLTVTSAQKNPTAFYLCASTLTGIGTGELFFGEGSRLTVL.